This TCR beta chain was found in a study of blood T cell repertoires in COVID-19 (dated by TCRdb to between 2020 and 2021). With respect to the entire study: Collaborator samples came from the United States, Italy and Spain and covered acute and convalescent phases of COVID-19. The prospective study material was composed of cDNA or gDNA derived from T cells, B-cell-depleted T cells, or PBMCs. Subjects who had been exposed to COVID-19, were actively infected with it, or had recovered from it provided the deeply sampled blood TCRbeta repertoires that made up the dataset. The repertoires were made available in a free public database intended to serve as a resource for research on the immune response to SARS-CoV-2. Samples came from the ongoing ImmuneRACE study (first 160 participants) plus 1,254 subjects from 6 global collaborators. Nearly every sample came with metadata listing a de-identified subject ID, COVID-19 status, age in years and sex. HLA class I and class II types, where available, came from metadata supplied by the sample provider rather than from assay-based typing. Results the study describes overall, beyond this receptor: The amount of clinical and demographic metadata varied by source and participant and was provided uncurated.

The collaborating institutions used their own protocols to collect whole blood in K2EDTA tubes. For TCRbeta analysis, collaborator samples were shipped as frozen whole blood, as isolated PBMCs, or as DNA extracted from either sample type. The germline ends are 22 bases apart after V is trimmed by 3 bases and J by 1 base. Taken from cysteine to phenylalanine, the CDR3 has 18 residues. Only the CDR3 DNA is retained, 54 bases long and in frame from the first base. Per the germline V gene, SGHAT is the CDR1 and FQNNGV is the CDR2. This clone showed up just a few times. This clone's antigen is unknown. Base qualities are not provided; no much larger clone lies one nucleotide away. TCRbeta CDR3 regions were amplified from genomic DNA using the immunoSEQ Assay, a bias-controlled multiplex PCR. The original pipeline was this. Within the assay, amplification of reference gene primers was used to estimate how many nucleated cells each sample contained. To quantify the absolute abundance of each unique TCRbeta CDR3 rearrangement, sequence reads were collapsed and filtered. Productive Simpson clonality was computed per sample as the square root of Simpson's diversity index over productive rearrangements. As stored in TCRdb, this immuneACCESS dataset retains in-frame rearrangements with V and J assigned. A fraction of the clones does not appear; measured against another copy, unresolved V genes explain less than half of the discrepancy, and the remainder lacks a known reason. D and trimming come from the DNA, and the V and J calls and clone size come from that table. Present in this sample are 65,000 to 75,000 clones, about 69% of which were seen just once. The top ten clones comprise around 21% of the sample.

The sequenced material came from peripheral blood. The chain joins TRBV11-2 to TRBJ2-7; the D gene is perhaps TRBD1, from 6 matching bases. This TCR came from a man in his 70s with acute or convalescent COVID-19. In nucleotides, the sequence is TGTGCCAGCAGCTTTACCCGTTTACAGGGTTATTCTTCCTACGAGCAGTACTTC. The encoded protein is CASSFTRLQGYSSYEQYF.